The 13 T cell receptor beta chains given below trace back to one sample, sequenced in a study of blood T cell repertoires in COVID-19 (dated by TCRdb to 2018 to 2021). The protocol used for the library was the immunoSEQ multiplex PCR assay. The table comes from immuneACCESS by way of TCRdb, which keeps in-frame sequences with V and J called. Part of the clones is missing from these tables; in studies checked, under half for an unresolved V gene and the rest for unknown reasons. In all, the sample holds approximately 190,000 clones, and 83% of those were seen once. Clones ranked in the top ten supply around 6.3% of the sample. The sequenced sample consisted of peripheral blood. All receptors derive from a woman aged 40 to 50 with acute or convalescent COVID-19.

V and J are TRBV9 and TRBJ1-2; 9 bases line up with TRBD1. This CDR3 has 14 residues. V shed 4 bases and J 6 bases; nucleotides not matched to a gene: 7. From germline, CDR1 is SGDLS and CDR2 YYNGEE. The CDR3 nucleotides are TGTGCCAGCAGCCGCGGGACAGGGAGCAATGGCTACACCTTC. Translated: CASSRGTGSNGYTF.

The genes are TRBV9 and TRBJ1-1; D gene uncertain. The CDR3 is made up of 12 amino acids. Germline CDR1 is SGDLS and CDR2 is YYNGEE. The V and J ends lost 4 bases and 3 bases respectively, with 7 bases between them. The CDR3 DNA sequence: TGTGCCAGCAGCTTCGGGGACACTGAAGCTTTCTTT. This codes for CASSFGDTEAFF. Full variable domain (remainder filled in from reference TRBV9 and TRBJ1-1): DSGVTQTPKHLITATGQRVTLRCSPRSGDLSVYWYQQSLDQGLQFLIQYYNGEERAKGNILERFSAQQFPDLHSELNLSSLELGDSALYFCASSFGDTEAFFGQGTRLTVV.

The rearrangement links TRBV15 to TRBJ1-1; D ambiguous. The length of the CDR3 is 13 residues. Trimming took off 0 bases at V and 9 bases at J, with 11 bases between the two ends. Germline CDR1 reads LNHNV; CDR2 reads YYDKDF (reference sequence). CDR3 sequence: CATSRDGGSKAFF. CDR3 bases: TGTGCCACCAGCAGAGATGGAGGCTCTAAAGCTTTCTTT.

The chain has TRBV5-1 and TRBJ1-5; D call uncertain. The CDR3 loop spans 17 amino acids. Germline V gene sequence: CDR1 SGHRS, CDR2 YFSETQ. Trimming left V 4 bases short and J 5 bases short, with 22 bases between. The CDR3 DNA reads TGCGCCAGCAGCCCCGGAGAGGGCGGCGGGTTACATCAGCCCCAGCATTTT. Translated: CASSPGEGGGLHQPQHF.

The J gene is TRBJ2-1, the V gene TRBV10-3, with TRBD2 identical over 8 bases. The germline CDR1 and CDR2 sequences are ENHRY and SYGVKD. The J segment lost 0 bases and the V segment lost 6 bases, leaving 4 bases of the junction unmatched. CDR3 length: 15 amino acids. In DNA, the CDR3 is TGTGCCATCAGCCTAGGGACTAGCTCCTACAATGAGCAGTTCTTC. Translation gives CAISLGTSSYNEQFF.

This clone was seen more than once but under ten times. For the CDR3, the DNA is TGTGCCAGCTCCAGGTTAGGGGAAAATGAAAAACTGTTTTTT. It specifies CASSRLGENEKLFF. This chain links TRBV2 with TRBJ1-4; D may be TRBD1 (5 bases). This CDR3 region has 14 residues. Between the trimmed V and J ends, which lost 8 bases and 5 bases, there was a span of 15 bases. The germline CDR1 and CDR2 sequences are SNHLY and FYNNEI.

V usage is TRBV28 and J usage is TRBJ1-3; the D gene is possibly TRBD1 (6 bases). The CDR3 is made up of 15 amino acids. In germline, CDR1 is MDHEN, CDR2 SYDVKM. Trimming stripped 6 bases from V and 3 bases from J, with 15 bases between. CDR3 nucleotide sequence: TGTGCCAGCAGATTTATGCGACAGGATGGAAACACCATATATTTT. Translating gives CASRFMRQDGNTIYF.

This CDR3 is CASSQDTGPFGYTF. DNA of the CDR3: TGTGCCAGCAGCCAAGACACAGGACCGTTCGGCTACACCTTC. V gene TRBV3-1 (or the pseudogene TRBV3-2) combines with J gene TRBJ1-2; a weak D match, TRBD1 (5 bases). The ends were cut back, 0 bases at V and 8 bases at J, with 13 bases in the middle. The CDR3 has 14 amino acids. Looked up from germline, CDR1 is LGHDT and CDR2 is YNNKEL (reference sequence).

The chain employs TRBV5-1 and TRBJ1-1, with TRBD1 matching over 9 bases. CDR3 length: 16 residues. The germline gives CDR1 SGHRS, CDR2 YFSETQ. Germline trimming cut 8 bases from V and 6 bases from J; bases unmatched to any gene: 17. CDR3 nucleotides: TGCGCCAGTACCGCGGGACAGGGAGTTAATTCTTCTGAAGCTTTCTTT. This translates into CASTAGQGVNSSEAFF.

This clone was seen once. The chain joins TRBV21-1 to TRBJ1-6. TRBV21-1 is an annotated pseudogene. The CDR3 extends over 13 amino acids. CDR3 sequence: CASSGDSNSPLHF. CDR3 nucleotide sequence: TGTGCCAGCAGCGGGGACTCTAATTCACCCCTCCACTTT.

The genes are TRBV5-6 and TRBJ2-6, with D uncertain. CDR3 length equals 16 residues. The germline V and J ends were trimmed by 1 base and 0 bases, with 8 bases remaining between them. CDR1 SGHDT and CDR2 YYEEEE come from the germline V gene. CDR3 DNA: TGTGCCAGCAGCTTGCCACAAAGCTCTGGGGCCAACGTCCTGACTTTC. This translates into CASSLPQSSGANVLTF.

The J gene is TRBJ1-6, the V gene TRBV28; D perhaps matches TRBD1 (5 bases). Trimming cost V 6 bases and J 7 bases, with 16 bases left between them. This CDR3 has 15 residues. The germline V gene has CDR1 MDHEN and CDR2 SYDVKM. CDR3 region: CASSLSGGANSPLHF. For the CDR3, the DNA is TGTGCCAGCAGCCTAAGTGGAGGGGCGAATTCACCCCTCCACTTT.

The rearrangement uses TRBV6-5 and TRBJ1-6; the D is unclear. Germline V lookup: CDR1 MNHEY, CDR2 SVGAGI. The CDR3 has 13 residues. Trimming pared 8 bases from V and 7 bases from J, leaving 12 bases between. In DNA, the CDR3 is TGTGCCAGCCTTCTAAAGCCAAATTCACCCCTCCACTTT. The encoded protein is CASLLKPNSPLHF.